A selection of T cell receptor beta chains follows, all from one sample in a study of neoadjuvant anti-PD-1 for oral cavity cancer. Clones were sequenced by immunoSEQ multiplex PCR, and TCRdb holds only the in-frame ones, with some missing. The sample lists about 24,000 clones, approximately 26% occurring once. The source was tumor tissue, collected after nivolumab (anti-PD-1) treatment. The receptors here all came from a person aged 35-79 years with oral cavity squamous cell carcinoma. CDR3s include the opening cysteine and the closing phenylalanine or tryptophan. The D gene is left open where the match is weak. Clone size is shown for a subset of rows, as once, few, many or a class of expanded clone.

J,size,D,V,CDR3,DNA
TRBJ2-2,NA,NA,TRBV5-1,CASSLNSAGTNTGELFF,TGCGCCAGCAGCTTGAACTCAGCGGGTACGAACACCGGGGAGCTGTTTTTT
TRBJ1-1,NA,TRBD1,TRBV27,CASRWTGGRGTEAFF,TGTGCCAGCAGATGGACAGGGGGTAGAGGTACTGAAGCTTTCTTT
TRBJ2-7,NA,NA,TRBV6-1,CASSEHASYEQYF,TGTGCCAGCAGTGAACACGCCTCCTACGAGCAGTACTTC
TRBJ1-1,once,TRBD1,TRBV14,CASSHQVRGTETEAFF,TGTGCCAGCAGCCACCAAGTCAGGGGGACGGAAACTGAAGCTTTCTTT
TRBJ2-5,many,NA,TRBV25-1,CASSGETQYF,TGTGCCAGCAGCGGGGAGACCCAGTACTTC
TRBJ2-5,many,NA,TRBV5-1,CASSLVGSEETQYF,TGCGCCAGCAGCTTGGTCGGGAGTGAGGAGACCCAGTACTTC
TRBJ2-3,NA,NA,TRBV5-1,CASSLGGLGDTQYF,TGCGCCAGCAGCTTGGGCGGGCTGGGAGATACGCAGTATTTT
TRBJ1-2,NA,NA,TRBV21-1,CASSKLQGYYGYTF,TGTGCCAGCAGCAAATTGCAGGGATACTATGGCTACACCTTC
TRBJ1-6,few,TRBD1,TRBV10-3,CAISDGQAAPNSPLHF,TGTGCCATCAGTGACGGACAGGCGGCCCCCAATTCACCCCTCCACTTT
TRBJ2-5,few,NA,TRBV10-3,CAISESTGVETQYF,TGTGCCATCAGTGAGTCGACAGGAGTAGAGACCCAGTACTTC
TRBJ2-5,NA,NA,TRBV18,CASSPPGGLETQYF,TGTGCCAGCTCACCACCGGGCGGATTAGAGACCCAGTACTTC
TRBJ1-1,few,NA,TRBV27,CASSSRLGGIGSEAFF,TGTGCCAGCAGTTCCCGCTTGGGGGGGATCGGCTCTGAAGCTTTCTTT
TRBJ1-1,NA,NA,TRBV5-1,CASSLAGETQAFF,TGCGCCAGCAGCTTGGCCGGGGAAACTCAAGCTTTCTTT
TRBJ1-1,few,TRBD1,TRBV7-9,CASSLGQDRAFF,TGTGCCAGCAGCCTTGGACAGGATCGGGCTTTCTTT
TRBJ1-4,NA,NA,TRBV27,CASSSTSTNEKLFF,TGTGCCAGCAGTTCAACTTCAACTAATGAAAAACTGTTTTTT
TRBJ1-5,NA,NA,TRBV7-9,CASSRTAQPQHF,TGTGCCAGCAGCAGGACAGCTCAGCCCCAGCATTTT
TRBJ1-2,NA,TRBD1,TRBV27,CASRGQEPNNYGYTF,TGTGCCAGCAGGGGACAGGAGCCAAATAACTATGGCTACACCTTC
TRBJ2-3,NA,TRBD1,TRBV5-1,CASSSGQGTDTQYF,TGCGCCAGCAGCTCAGGACAGGGGACAGATACGCAGTATTTT
TRBJ2-7,few,NA,TRBV2,CASSDWVTYEQYF,TGTGCCAGCAGTGATTGGGTTACCTACGAGCAGTACTTC
TRBJ1-4,NA,NA,TRBV27,CASSLGQAGKLFF,TGTGCCAGCAGTTTAGGACAAGCGGGAAAACTGTTTTTT
TRBJ2-5,NA,TRBD2,TRBV11-2,CASSPRLAGRETQYF,TGTGCCAGCAGCCCCCGTCTAGCGGGAAGAGAGACCCAGTACTTC
TRBJ2-7,NA,NA,TRBV7-8,CASSLVGASSYEQYF,TGTGCCAGCAGCTTAGTCGGGGCTAGCTCCTACGAGCAGTACTTC
TRBJ2-1,NA,NA,TRBV4-2,CASTEGYEQFF,TGTGCCAGCACCGAGGGGTATGAGCAGTTCTTC
TRBJ1-2,NA,TRBD1,TRBV4-2,CASSQVDRGRGGYTF,TGTGCCAGCAGCCAAGTGGACAGGGGACGTGGTGGCTACACCTTC
TRBJ1-2,NA,NA,TRBV10-2,CASSDVNYGYTF,TGCGCCAGCAGTGACGTAAACTATGGCTACACCTTC
TRBJ1-5,few,NA,TRBV7-8,CASSLAGGVSNQPQHF,TGTGCCAGCAGCTTAGCCGGGGGGGTGAGCAATCAGCCCCAGCATTTT
TRBJ2-5,few,TRBD1,TRBV6-5,CASSSLTGSGETQYF,TGTGCCAGCAGTTCCTTGACAGGGTCGGGGGAGACCCAGTACTTC
TRBJ2-1,few,TRBD1,TRBV5-4,CASSRRQGNSPEQFF,TGTGCCAGCAGCCGACGACAGGGGAACTCCCCTGAGCAGTTCTTC
TRBJ2-3,NA,TRBD2,TRBV28,CASLGLAGATDTQYF,TGTGCCAGCCTAGGACTAGCGGGAGCCACAGATACGCAGTATTTT
TRBJ2-3,NA,TRBD2,TRBV28,CASLAGSTDTQYF,TGTGCCAGCCTAGCGGGCAGCACAGATACGCAGTATTTT
TRBJ1-5,NA,TRBD1,TRBV19,CASIGRGYGNQPQHF,TGTGCCAGTATCGGCAGGGGGTATGGCAATCAGCCCCAGCATTTT
TRBJ1-6,few,NA,TRBV6-6,CASSYSWQENSPLHF,TGTGCCAGCAGTTACTCGTGGCAGGAGAATTCACCCCTCCACTTT
TRBJ2-1,few,NA,TRBV19,CASSIGLGKYEQFF,TGTGCCAGTAGTATCGGGCTGGGGAAGTATGAGCAGTTCTTC
TRBJ2-6,NA,TRBD1,TRBV27,CASRETGTGGRSGANVLTF,TGTGCCAGCAGGGAAACCGGGACAGGGGGCCGCTCTGGGGCCAACGTCCTGACTTTC
TRBJ2-7,NA,TRBD2,TRBV19,CASSGLSSGSSYEQYF,TGTGCCAGTAGCGGCCTCTCTAGCGGGAGCTCCTACGAGCAGTACTTC
TRBJ2-7,many,NA,TRBV28,CASSVEYPYEQYF,TGTGCCAGCAGTGTGGAGTACCCCTACGAGCAGTACTTC
TRBJ1-3,NA,NA,TRBV27,CASQVLLFSGNTIYF,TGTGCCAGCCAGGTACTCTTATTCTCTGGAAACACCATATATTTT
TRBJ1-4,few,NA,TRBV5-4,CASSSHQVGNNEKLFF,TGTGCCAGCAGCTCCCATCAAGTCGGGAATAATGAAAAACTGTTTTTT
TRBJ2-6,few,NA,TRBV28,CASISSGANVLTF,TGTGCCAGCATAAGCTCTGGGGCCAACGTCCTGACTTTC